This T cell receptor beta chain comes out of a study of T cell changes during pregnancy in multiple sclerosis. The germline V and J ends were trimmed by 0 bases and 7 bases, with 10 bases remaining between them. The CDR3 loop spans 15 amino acids. The germline V gene has CDR1 LNHDA and CDR2 SQIVND (reference sequence). Profiled with immunoSEQ multiplex PCR; TCRdb holds only in-frame clones, not every one. The sample shows about 100,000 clones, about 90% of them seen only once. Sequenced material: peripheral blood, taken after pregnancy. This TCR came from a female donor with multiple sclerosis, enrolled in a pregnancy study. The rearrangement uses TRBV19 and TRBJ1-6; D is unclear. The CDR3 loop is CASSIEGGWNSPLHF. Written as DNA, the CDR3 is TGTGCCAGTAGTATAGAAGGCGGGTGGAATTCACCCCTCCACTTT.